In this sample, the clone carrying this TCR beta chain turned up once. This CDR3 spans 16 amino acids. CDR1 is MNHEY, CDR2 SMNVEV, per germline (reference sequence). V lost 5 bases to trimming and J lost 0 bases; unmatched junction nucleotides: 7. These data belong to a study of blood T cell repertoires in COVID-19. Across the whole study: Italy, Spain and the United States were the sources of the convalescent and acute COVID-19 samples. Nucleic acid was either cDNA or gDNA, and it came from T cells, B-cell-depleted T cells, or PBMCs.

Under the authors' procedure: Reference gene primer amplification yielded estimated nucleated cell counts. Sequenced by immunoSEQ multiplex PCR; TCRdb stores in-frame clones only, minus some. That table supplies the V and J calls and clone size; D and trimming were determined from the DNA. This sample carries about 160,000 clones, approximately 83% of them seen once, and the ten largest clones take 2.5% to 3.5%. The V and J genes are TRBV27 and TRBJ2-1, with 7 bases matching TRBD2. The receptor's source is a woman aged 60-75 years with acute or convalescent COVID-19. Source material: peripheral blood. The CDR3 region has the DNA TGTGCCAGCAGTCCAAGGGGAGGGAGCTCCTACAATGAGCAGTTCTTC. As protein: CASSPRGGSSYNEQFF.